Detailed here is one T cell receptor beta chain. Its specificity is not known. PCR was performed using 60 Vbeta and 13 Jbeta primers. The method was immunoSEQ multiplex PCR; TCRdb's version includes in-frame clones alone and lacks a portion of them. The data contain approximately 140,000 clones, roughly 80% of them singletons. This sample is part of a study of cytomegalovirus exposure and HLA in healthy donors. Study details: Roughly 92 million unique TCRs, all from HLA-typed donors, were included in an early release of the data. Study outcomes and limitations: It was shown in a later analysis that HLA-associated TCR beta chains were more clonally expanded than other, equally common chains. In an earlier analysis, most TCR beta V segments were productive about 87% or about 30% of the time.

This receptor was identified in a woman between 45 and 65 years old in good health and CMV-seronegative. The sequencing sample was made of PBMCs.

The CDR3 DNA is TGTGCCAGTAGCCTCAGGGGGGTTTTCTCCTACAATGAGCAGTTCTTC. Translating gives CASSLRGVFSYNEQFF. The V and J genes are TRBV19 and TRBJ2-1; a possible D gene is TRBD1 (7 bases). CDR1 LNHDA and CDR2 SQIVND come from the germline V gene (reference sequence). V lost 6 bases and J lost 0, with 15 bases in between. CDR3 length: 16 amino acids. The full variable domain, rest sourced from reference TRBV19 and TRBJ2-1, is DGGITQSPKYLFRKEGQNVTLSCEQNLNHDAMYWYRQDPGQGLRLIYYSQIVNDFQKGDIAEGYSVSREKKESFPLTVTSAQKNPTAFYLCASSLRGVFSYNEQFFGPGTRLTVL.